A selection of T cell receptor beta chains follows, all from one sample in a study of blood T cell repertoires in COVID-19. Clones were sequenced by immunoSEQ multiplex PCR, and TCRdb holds only the in-frame ones, with some missing. The sample shows about 200,000 clones, approximately 91% of them seen only once. What was sequenced was peripheral blood. These receptors were obtained from a man aged 35-49 years with acute or convalescent COVID-19. Both conserved end residues are trimmed from each CDR3.

J gene | V gene | CDR3 protein
TRBJ1-5 | TRBV15 | ATSRGSGQGWNQPQH
TRBJ2-3 | TRBV2 | ASSELRGRGPDTQY
TRBJ2-3 | TRBV6-4 | ASSDSRGGLTQY
TRBJ1-6 | TRBV5-6 | ASSFGRGYNSPLH
TRBJ2-1 | TRBV27 | ASSYTGPNEQF
TRBJ2-5 | TRBV27 | ASSSAGGEETQY
TRBJ2-7 | TRBV5-6 | ASSAGSSEQY
TRBJ2-2 | TRBV7-9 | ASSFPGLAPGELF
TRBJ2-7 | TRBV27 | ASSSTSVPDYEQY
TRBJ2-7 | TRBV4-3 | ASSQEARAGLAGLSSYEQY
TRBJ2-7 | TRBV7-8 | ASSLAYSYEQY
TRBJ2-5 | TRBV7-2 | ASTTGGTGAETQY
TRBJ2-1 | TRBV10-3 | AISQLAGVGEQF
TRBJ1-6 | TRBV3-1/TRBV3-2 | ASSNRDRDSLH
TRBJ1-2 | TRBV6-5 | ASSREWDISSGYT
TRBJ2-5 | TRBV10-3 | AISAAGGQAETQY
TRBJ2-3 | TRBV4-2 | ASSRGSGTDTQY